The present entry profiles one T cell receptor beta chain with its context. Its antigen is unidentified. The sample belongs to a study of CD4 T cells in relation to SARS-CoV-2 and coronaviruses. Study overall: Controls used an HIV-1 Nef peptide pool or no peptide.

TCRdb keeps only in-frame clones here, not all; method: immunoSEQ multiplex PCR. The sample lists about 26,000 clones, around 67% occurring once. Before the COVID-19 pandemic, during about 2011-2019, CD4+ T cells were taken from unexposed donors. Isolation of CD4+ T cells took place after about eleven days in culture. The TCR comes from a human donor in good health. The source material was CD4+ T cells from PBMCs, cultured in vitro.

The CDR3 DNA reads as TGTGCCAGTAACAGGGTTGGGTACACCGGGGAGCTGTTTTTT. Encoded protein: CASNRVGYTGELFF. The V gene is TRBV6-5, the J gene TRBJ2-2, with a possible D match to TRBD1 (6 bases). CDR1 is MNHEY and CDR2 is SVGAGI in the germline V gene. This CDR3 has 14 amino acids. With 9 bases removed from V and 3 bases from J, the gap between germline ends came to 14 bases.